The sequence of this T cell receptor (beta chain) was determined in a study of blood T cells in healthy people across ages. V was trimmed by 7 bases and J by 5 bases, leaving 23 bases between them. The germline V gene has CDR1 MDHEN and CDR2 SYDVKM. The CDR3 is made up of 16 amino acids. For the second PCR, which ran for 7 to 11 cycles, a sample-barcoded 5' primer and a J-beta primer mix were used. TCRdb re-called the 5' RACE reads with MiXCR, one entry per CDR3 protein. The sample contains under 1,100,000 distinct CDR3 sequences, 25% of which appear only once. The sample also formed part of further work on T cells of mothers and their children. That work adds: In the second PCR, M1S primer introduced barcodes and 2-4 random bases. Related mother and child pairs showed slightly greater overlap (not significant) than unrelated pairs did.

Sequenced material: blood. This chain uses TRBV28 with TRBJ2-5; TRBD1 might be the D (5 bases). The sequence was obtained from a girl aged 2 to 10 in good health. The DNA of the CDR3 is TGTGCCAGCAAGGGGTGGTCAGACAAAACGAGTGAGACCCAGTACTTC. This translates into CASKGWSDKTSETQYF.